This T cell receptor beta chain was sequenced in a study of blood T cell repertoires in COVID-19. Study-wide context: Sample material is recorded as cDNA or gDNA derived from T cells, B-cell-depleted T cells, or PBMCs.

The table came from immunoSEQ multiplex PCR; TCRdb's copy has only in-frame clones and leaves some out. The sample lists approximately 240,000 clones, roughly 80% seen once, with 5.1% in the top ten. Germline CDR1 MNHEY, CDR2 SVGEGT. The CDR3 spans 17 residues. The V end lost 2 bases, the J end lost 4 bases, and 20 bases lay between the germline ends. The sample consisted of peripheral blood. The V call is TRBV6-2 or TRBV6-3, the J call TRBJ1-1, with D possibly being TRBD1 (6 bases). This clonotype originated in a woman aged 55-69 years who had recovered from COVID-19. DNA for the CDR3: TGTGCCAGCAGTTACAGGCTTCCCAGGGGAGTTGGCACTGAAGCTTTCTTT. Amino acids: CASSYRLPRGVGTEAFF.